This T cell receptor beta chain was observed in a study of blood T cells in healthy people across ages. Study in general: For every two T cells, template switching captured about one barcoded beta molecule. Study conclusions and caveats: Versus aged donors, long-lived donors had higher diversity and more naive CD4+ cells. Unsorted PBMCs ruled out conclusive naive versus antigen-experienced comparison.

This clonotype was detected only a few times. What it recognizes is unknown. Extracted total RNA amounted to at least 5.5 micrograms for each sample. Germline CDR1 and CDR2: MNHEY and SVGAGI. The CDR3 loop spans 15 amino acids. With 6 bases removed from V and 1 base from J, the gap between germline ends came to 16 bases. Primed by a sample-barcoded 5' primer and a J-beta primer mix, a second PCR proceeded for about 6 to 11 cycles. TCRdb itself ran the 5' RACE reads through MiXCR, one entry per CDR3 protein. The sample lists hundreds of thousands of distinct CDR3 sequences; about 43% were seen once. The sequence derives from a man at least 80 years old in good health. What was sequenced was blood. The chain links TRBV6-5 to TRBJ2-7, with unresolved D. CDR3 residues: CASRPNPGPSYEQYF. Here the CDR3 DNA reads TGTGCCAGCAGACCCAACCCCGGGCCTTCCTACGAGCAGTACTTC.